Sequencing of this T cell receptor (beta chain) was carried out in a study of blood T cell repertoires in COVID-19. Looking at the study overall: PBMCs, B-cell-depleted T cells, or T cells provided the cDNA or gDNA that made up the material.

CDR3 length: 12 residues. Trimming took 4 bases from V and 11 from J, leaving 14 bases between them. The germline V gene has CDR1 MNHEY and CDR2 SVGEGT. Per the authors' pipeline: Nucleated cell number was recorded as an estimate derived from reference gene primer amplification. Using immunoSEQ multiplex PCR, the repertoire was profiled, and TCRdb retains in-frame clones only, with some absent. D and trimming were read from the DNA, whereas the V and J calls and clone size are those reported in that table. The sample records about 200,000 clones, about 80% being singletons. Sequencing was performed on peripheral blood. The source is a woman aged 40 to 50 with active or convalescent COVID-19. The J gene is TRBJ1-1, the V gene TRBV6-2 or TRBV6-3, with D uncertain. The CDR3 is CASSSPAVKAFF. The DNA of the CDR3 is TGTGCCAGCAGTTCCCCTGCGGTTAAGGCTTTCTTT.